The 3 T cell receptor beta chains presented below share a single source sample, sequenced in a study of regulatory T cells in long-lasting Graves disease. Both iRepertoire HTBI primers and Arm-PCR of CDR3 regions were used to build the TCR beta libraries. One entry per CDR3 protein results from TCRdb running MiXCR on the multiplex PCR reads. Of approximately 460,000 distinct CDR3 sequences listed, roughly 17% are singletons. The time point denotes: newly diagnosed GD, antithyroid drugs for less than 3 months. Preparation of the TCR library used RNA extracted from PBMCs. These data are also associated with another study on T cells in Graves' hyperthyroidism and ophthalmopathy.

The sequences come from peripheral blood mononuclear cells (PBMCs), collected at new diagnosis, from a patient treated with antithyroid drugs. The receptors here all came from a woman under 40 with Graves disease.

This clonotype showed up many times. The chain carries TRBV18 and TRBJ1-1; TRBD1 matches 10 bases. CDR1 is KGHSH and CDR2 is LQKENI in the germline V gene. With V trimmed by 6 bases and J by 0 bases, 4 bases remained unmatched. The CDR3 has 15 residues. The CDR3 protein is CASSRDRGLNTEAFF. In DNA, the CDR3 is TGTGCCAGCTCCCGGGACAGGGGTCTGAACACTGAAGCTTTCTTT.

At least ten counts were recorded for this clonotype. The V gene is TRBV15, the J gene TRBJ1-2; TRBD1 might be the D (6 bases). The CDR3 length is 15 residues. In germline, CDR1 is LNHNV, CDR2 YYDKDF (reference sequence). V lost 5 bases to trimming and J lost 8 bases, with 21 bases between them. The CDR3 region has the DNA TGTGCCACCAGCTTTGACACCGGGACAATGGACGGCTACACCTTC. This translates into CATSFDTGTMDGYTF.

This clonotype showed up just a few times. The chain recombines TRBV19 with TRBJ2-1, with D possibly being TRBD2 (6 bases). Deletions cut 2 bases from V and 7 bases from J, with 18 bases between. The CDR3 is made up of 16 amino acids. Germline V gene lookup returns CDR1 LNHDA and CDR2 SQIVND (reference sequence). CDR3 coding DNA: TGTGCCAGTAGTATAATCGGGCGCGGAGGAGGGAATGAGCAGTTCTTC. This encodes CASSIIGRGGGNEQFF.